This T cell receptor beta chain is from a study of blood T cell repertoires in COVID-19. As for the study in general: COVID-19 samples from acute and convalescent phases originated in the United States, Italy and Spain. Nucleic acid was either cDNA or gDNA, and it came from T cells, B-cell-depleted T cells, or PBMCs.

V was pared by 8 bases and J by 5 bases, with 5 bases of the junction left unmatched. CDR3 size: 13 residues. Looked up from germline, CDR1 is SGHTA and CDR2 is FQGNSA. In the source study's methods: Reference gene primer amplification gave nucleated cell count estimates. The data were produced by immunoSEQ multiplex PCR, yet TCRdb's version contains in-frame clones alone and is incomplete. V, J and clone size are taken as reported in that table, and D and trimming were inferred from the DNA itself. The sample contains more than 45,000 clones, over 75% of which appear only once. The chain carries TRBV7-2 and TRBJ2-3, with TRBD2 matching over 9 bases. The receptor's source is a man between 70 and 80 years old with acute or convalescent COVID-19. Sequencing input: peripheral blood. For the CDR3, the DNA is TGTGCCAGCGATCGTAGCGGGGGAGATACGCAGTATTTT. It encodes CASDRSGGDTQYF.